Included here is one T cell receptor (beta chain) sequence, with context. This CDR3 has 12 amino acids. Trimming took 10 bases from V and 9 from J; bases not matched to a gene: 9. CDR1 is SNHLY, CDR2 FYNNEI, per germline. This entry comes from a study of shared clonotypes between healthy human individuals. The DNA input per sorted-subset replicate PCR was 150 to 200 ng, corresponding to tens of thousands of T cell genomes. TCRdb's copy holds only in-frame clones and misses some; the assay was immunoSEQ multiplex PCR. The data show approximately 1.4 million clones, approximately 98% seen once. The V and J genes are TRBV2 and TRBJ2-1; TRBD2 agrees at 7 bases. Sequenced material: naive CD4+ T cells sorted from blood. The subset was: CD45RA+ positively selected. This TCR was recovered from a man younger than 40 in good health. CDR3 DNA: TGTGCCACTCGCGCGGGGGTGGGTGAGCAGTTCTTC. As protein: CATRAGVGEQFF.